The 32 T cell receptor beta chains below come from one sample, sequenced in a study of T cell responses to AZD1222 COVID-19 vaccine. This table comes from immunoSEQ multiplex PCR, and its TCRdb copy is limited to in-frame clones, with some not included. Of some 40,000 clones in the sample, around four fifths were seen once. The sample was peripheral blood, taken 28 days after the second dose of the MenACWY control vaccine. The receptors were gathered from an adult who received the MenACWY meningococcal vaccine as a control.

The rearrangement joins TRBV6-2 or TRBV6-3 to TRBJ2-6; D is undetermined. Germline-derived CDR1 and CDR2 are MNHEY and SVGEGT. The V end lost 0 bases, the J end lost 4 bases, and 4 bases lay between the germline ends. This CDR3 is 14 amino acids long. The CDR3 reads CASSYSTGANVLTF. The CDR3 DNA reads TGTGCCAGCAGTTACTCAACAGGGGCCAACGTCCTGACTTTC.

The rearrangement links TRBV10-2 to TRBJ2-4; tentative D call: TRBD2 (5 bases). Trimming removed 3 bases from V and 1 base from J, with 13 bases in between. CDR3 length: 16 amino acids. Germline V CDR1 and CDR2: WSHSY, SAAADI. The CDR3 DNA reads TGCGCCAGCAGTGAATTCACCACGGGGGCCAAAAACATTCAGTACTTC. It specifies CASSEFTTGAKNIQYF.

The chain has TRBV19 and TRBJ2-2; possible D gene TRBD1, 6 bases. Per the germline V gene, CDR1 is LNHDA and CDR2 is SQIVND (reference sequence). V gave up 5 bases and J gave up 9 bases, with 13 bases separating them. This CDR3 spans 13 amino acids. In DNA, the CDR3 is TGTGCCAGTAGTCCGACAGGTCCCCGGGAGCTGTTTTTT. Protein sequence: CASSPTGPRELFF.

The sample holds a few counts of this clone. J is TRBJ2-2 and V is TRBV3-1 (or the pseudogene TRBV3-2); 9 bases agree with TRBD1. There are 13 residues in the CDR3. Germline values: CDR1 LGHDT, CDR2 YNNKEL (reference sequence). Losses at the gene ends were 10 bases for V and 4 bases for J; bases not matched to a gene: 4. CDR3 sequence (DNA): TGTGCCACACAGGGGGCGGGCACCGGGGAGCTGTTTTTT. Encoded protein: CATQGAGTGELFF.

This clone was picked up one time. The J gene is TRBJ2-7, the V gene TRBV4-1; 7 bases map to TRBD2. After removal of 1 base from V and 3 bases from J, the junction contained 6 bases not matched to a gene. The CDR3 runs 15 residues. The germline CDR1 and CDR2 sequences are MGHRA and YSYEKL. This chain's CDR3 is CASSQGWGGIYEQYV. In DNA, the CDR3 is TGCGCCAGCAGCCAAGGTTGGGGGGGAATCTACGAGCAGTACGTC.

This clone was counted once. V and J are TRBV11-2 and TRBJ2-7, with TRBD2 as a possible D gene (6 bases). Germline V gene data show CDR1 as SGHAT and CDR2 as FQNNGV. The V gene lost 3 bases and the J gene lost 6 bases, with 12 bases spanning the gap. The CDR3 has 13 amino acids. In DNA, the CDR3 is TGTGCCAGCAGCTTCGACCAGGGAGGCGAGCAGTACGTC. It encodes CASSFDQGGEQYV.

This rearrangement joins TRBV18 to TRBJ1-5, with D tentatively TRBD1 (5 bases). Germline loops: CDR1 KGHSH, CDR2 LQKENI. Trimming removed 4 bases at V and 2 bases at J, with 15 bases between. The CDR3 extends over 16 amino acids. The CDR3 is CASSLDRSKGNQPQHF. The DNA for the CDR3 is TGTGCCAGCTCACTCGACAGATCGAAGGGCAATCAGCCCCAGCATTTT.

The V call is TRBV19, the J call TRBJ1-1; D remains ambiguous. Per the germline V gene, CDR1 is LNHDA and CDR2 is SQIVND (reference sequence). Trimming pared 3 bases from V and 10 bases from J, leaving 12 bases between. This CDR3 contains 12 residues. The CDR3 sequence: CASSMGSPGAFF. The CDR3 nucleotides are TGTGCCAGTAGTATGGGCAGCCCTGGAGCTTTCTTT.

This sequence joins TRBV19 and TRBJ1-2, with no clear D. CDR3 length: 15 amino acids. V was trimmed by 6 bases and J by 4 bases, leaving 18 bases between them. The germline V gene encodes CDR1 LNHDA and CDR2 SQIVND (reference sequence). This CDR3 is CASRVEGVGSYGYTF. In DNA form, the CDR3 reads TGTGCCAGTAGAGTAGAGGGCGTGGGGAGCTATGGCTACACCTTC. The variable domain in full, with the rest retrieved from reference TRBV19 and TRBJ1-2, is DGGITQSPKYLFRKEGQNVTLSCEQNLNHDAMYWYRQDPGQGLRLIYYSQIVNDFQKGDIAEGYSVSREKKESFPLTVTSAQKNPTAFYLCASRVEGVGSYGYTFGSGTRLTVV.

The chain has TRBV7-9 and TRBJ1-1; D gene ambiguous. The CDR3 is 11 amino acids. Germline CDR1 SEHNR, CDR2 FQNEAQ (reference sequence). In DNA, the CDR3 is TGTGCGTGGATCGGGAAGACTGAAGCTTTCTTT. Translated, it gives CAWIGKTEAFF.

J is TRBJ1-5 and V is TRBV2; tentatively, D is TRBD1 (6 bases). The CDR3 sequence is 15 residues long. Between the trimmed V and J ends, which lost 4 bases and 3 bases, there was a span of 13 bases. Germline V gives CDR1 SNHLY, CDR2 FYNNEI. The CDR3 coding sequence is TGTGCCAGCAGTGGTCAGGGGACGAACAATCAGCCCCAGCATTTT. Protein: CASSGQGTNNQPQHF. The whole variable domain, remainder taken from reference TRBV2 and TRBJ1-5, is EPEVTQTPSHQVTQMGQEVILRCVPISNHLYFYWYRQILGQKVEFLVSFYNNEISEKSEIFDDQFSVERPDGSNFTLKIRSTKLEDSAMYFCASSGQGTNNQPQHFGDGTRLSIL.

This chain uses TRBV28 with TRBJ1-6; no reliable D call. Looked up from germline, CDR1 is MDHEN and CDR2 is SYDVKM. With 7 bases removed from V and 4 bases from J, the gap between germline ends came to 8 bases. The CDR3 loop spans 13 amino acids. CDR3 in DNA: TGTGCCAGCAACCCCCCGTATAATTCACCCCTCCACTTT. As protein: CASNPPYNSPLHF.

V and J are TRBV19 and TRBJ1-5, with D uncertain. In germline, CDR1 is LNHDA, CDR2 SQIVND (reference sequence). With 5 bases removed from V and 1 base from J, the gap between germline ends came to 3 bases. This CDR3 comprises 12 residues. In DNA form, the CDR3 reads TGTGCCAGTAGTTGGAGCAATCAGCCCCAGCATTTT. Protein: CASSWSNQPQHF.

The chain couples TRBV2 to TRBJ1-1; the D gene is possibly TRBD1 (5 bases). The length of the CDR3 is 14 residues. Trimming removed 6 bases from V and 1 base from J, with 12 bases in between. Germline V gives CDR1 SNHLY, CDR2 FYNNEI. CDR3 nucleotide sequence: TGTGCCAGCAGAGGGGATCCGGGGAACACTGAAGCTTTCTTT. It encodes CASRGDPGNTEAFF.

This chain uses TRBV7-9 with TRBJ2-2, with 10 bases identical to TRBD2. V lost 5 bases, J lost 4 bases, and 13 bases stayed unmatched. Germline V gene sequence: CDR1 SEHNR, CDR2 FQNEAQ (reference sequence). The CDR3 covers 18 residues. The CDR3 DNA is TGTGCCAGCAGCCCGAGAGTAAGGCTAGCGGGAGTCACCGGGGAGCTGTTTTTT. Encoded protein: CASSPRVRLAGVTGELFF.

Worth noting for this clone: An end of the junction does not agree with germline; a read error may underlie this. V and J are TRBV11-2 and TRBJ2-5, with TRBD2 identical over 10 bases. Per germline, CDR1 SGHAT and CDR2 FQNNGV. CDR3 length equals 14 residues. The CDR3, as DNA: TGTGCCAGCAGCGCGGGACTAGCGCAAGCGACCCAGTACTTC. It yields the protein CASSAGLAQATQYF.

V and J are TRBV5-1 and TRBJ2-2; no clear D. V shed 0 bases and J shed 0 bases, with 6 bases lying between them. This CDR3 has 15 residues. Germline CDR1 and CDR2: SGHRS and YFSETQ. DNA for the CDR3: TGCGCCAGCAGCTTGGGGGCAGCGAACACCGGGGAGCTGTTTTTT. Translation gives CASSLGAANTGELFF.

The chain combines TRBV5-1 with TRBJ1-3; a weak D match, TRBD1 (6 bases). V was clipped by 0 bases and J by 0 bases, with 19 bases between them. Per the germline V gene, CDR1 is SGHRS and CDR2 is YFSETQ. The CDR3 sequence is 19 residues long. As DNA, the CDR3 is TGCGCCAGCAGCTTGGTTACAGGGACCGGATCAAGCTCTGGAAACACCATATATTTT. Translated: CASSLVTGTGSSSGNTIYF.

The V and J genes are TRBV12-3 or TRBV12-4 and TRBJ1-5; no firm D call. The CDR3 runs to 12 residues. V lost 3 bases to trimming and J lost 7 bases, with 7 bases between them. The CDR3 DNA reads as TGTGCCAGCAGTTTTCTACGACAGCCCCAGCATTTT. Translating gives CASSFLRQPQHF.

The V and J genes are TRBV19 and TRBJ1-4; tentative D call: TRBD1 (5 bases). Trimming left V 10 bases short and J 6 bases short, with 15 bases between. The CDR3 is 13 residues long. The germline V gene encodes CDR1 LNHDA and CDR2 SQIVND (reference sequence). The CDR3 coding sequence is TGTGCCACCGGGACTGCTTATGATGAAAAACTGTTTTTT. As protein: CATGTAYDEKLFF.

The rearrangement links TRBV30 to TRBJ2-3; 8 bases line up with TRBD2. The germline V gene has CDR1 GTSNPN and CDR2 SVGIG (reference sequence). V lost 1 base to trimming and J lost 6 bases; unmatched junction nucleotides: 6. The CDR3 consists of 14 residues. Here the CDR3 DNA reads TGTGCCTGGAGTGGCGGGGGGACATGGGATACGCAGTATTTT. This sequence encodes CAWSGGGTWDTQYF.

V usage is TRBV28 and J usage is TRBJ1-6; D is uncertain. The CDR3 totals 12 residues. The V end was cut by 3 bases, the J end by 9 bases, with 6 bases between. Germline CDR1 is MDHEN and CDR2 is SYDVKM. CDR3 in amino acids: CASSFPASPLHF. In nucleotides, the CDR3 is TGTGCCAGCAGTTTCCCAGCTTCACCCCTCCACTTT.

V is TRBV29-1 and J is TRBJ1-5; D uncertain. The CDR3 runs to 14 residues. The ends were cut back, 7 bases at V and 5 bases at J, with 18 bases in the middle. Germline CDR1 reads SQVTM; CDR2 reads ANQGSEA. The CDR3 sequence: CSALLGSGDQPQHF. The CDR3 coding sequence is TGCAGCGCATTATTAGGGTCAGGAGATCAGCCCCAGCATTTT. The whole variable domain, remainder taken from reference TRBV29-1 and TRBJ1-5, is SAVISQKPSRDICQRGTSLTIQCQVDSQVTMMFWYRQQPGQSLTLIATANQGSEATYESGFVIDKFPISRPNLTFSTLTVSNMSPEDSSIYLCSALLGSGDQPQHFGDGTRLSIL.

This clone was observed a handful of times. The genes are TRBV9 and TRBJ2-7; a weak D match, TRBD1 (6 bases). This CDR3 spans 15 amino acids. CDR1 and CDR2 (germline): SGDLS, YYNGEE. V shed 3 bases and J shed 2 bases, with 15 bases lying between them. CDR3 nucleotide sequence: TGTGCCAGCAGCGCCCAGGGGCAGAATCCCTACGAGCAGTACTTC. Its protein is CASSAQGQNPYEQYF.

In its sample, this clone was seen once. The chain joins TRBV12-3 or TRBV12-4 to TRBJ2-1; D unclear. Trimming removed 2 bases at V and 8 bases at J, with 7 bases between. This CDR3 is built from 12 residues. Written as DNA, the CDR3 is TGTGCCAGCAGTTTATTGTTACATGAGCAGTTCTTC. Translation gives CASSLLLHEQFF.

This clone was counted a single time. The rearrangement uses TRBV12-3 or TRBV12-4 and TRBJ2-7, with D possibly matching TRBD2 (5 bases). The V end was cut by 3 bases, the J end by 6 bases, with 6 bases between. The CDR3 is 11 residues long. The CDR3 nucleotides read TGTGCCAGCAGTTTTGGAGGCGAGCAGTACGTC. Translated: CASSFGGEQYV.

The chain combines TRBV24-1 with TRBJ1-4; unclear D gene. Germline assignment: CDR1 KGHDR and CDR2 SFDVKD. V lost 7 bases to trimming and J lost 5 bases, with 16 bases between them. CDR3 length: 15 residues. CDR3 amino acids: CATSLSRESNEKLFF. The CDR3 region has the DNA TGTGCCACCAGCCTATCGAGGGAGTCAAATGAAAAACTGTTTTTT.

The gene calls are TRBV11-3 and TRBJ1-1; no definite D call. The germline V and J ends were trimmed by 3 bases and 1 base, with 6 bases remaining between them. This CDR3 spans 13 amino acids. Germline-derived CDR1 and CDR2 are SGHNT and YENEEA. Written as DNA, the CDR3 is TGTGCCAGCAGCTTGATGGGGAACACTGAAGCTTTCTTT. This sequence encodes CASSLMGNTEAFF.

The chain combines TRBV19 with TRBJ2-3; D uncertain. The CDR3 consists of 13 residues. Germline CDR1 reads LNHDA; CDR2 reads SQIVND (reference sequence). V was shortened by 7 bases and J by 2 bases, with 10 bases between the two germline ends. This chain's CDR3 is CASKRQSTDTQYF. The CDR3 DNA reads as TGTGCCAGTAAACGGCAGTCCACAGATACGCAGTATTTT. The full variable domain, in which reference TRBV19 and TRBJ2-3 provide the parts outside the CDR3, is DGGITQSPKYLFRKEGQNVTLSCEQNLNHDAMYWYRQDPGQGLRLIYYSQIVNDFQKGDIAEGYSVSREKKESFPLTVTSAQKNPTAFYLCASKRQSTDTQYFGPGTRLTVL.

The chain employs TRBV2 and TRBJ2-2, with D perhaps TRBD2 (5 bases). The CDR3 extends over 15 amino acids. Germline CDR1 SNHLY, CDR2 FYNNEI. Trimming removed 5 bases from V and 6 bases from J, with 16 bases in between. CDR3 amino acids: CASSPRGGLAGELFF. CDR3 sequence (DNA): TGTGCCAGCAGTCCCCGGGGTGGATTGGCCGGGGAGCTGTTTTTT. Complete variable domain (other parts from reference TRBV2 and TRBJ2-2): EPEVTQTPSHQVTQMGQEVILRCVPISNHLYFYWYRQILGQKVEFLVSFYNNEISEKSEIFDDQFSVERPDGSNFTLKIRSTKLEDSAMYFCASSPRGGLAGELFFGEGSRLTVL.

The chain combines TRBV7-9 with TRBJ2-3, with D possibly TRBD2 on 6 matching bases. The ends were cut back, 5 bases at V and 5 bases at J, with 14 bases in the middle. The CDR3 is 14 residues long. The germline V gene encodes CDR1 SEHNR and CDR2 FQNEAQ (reference sequence). The CDR3 sequence is CASSGTRDLDTQYF. CDR3 nucleotides: TGTGCCAGCAGCGGTACACGGGACTTAGATACGCAGTATTTT.

This chain joins TRBV7-9 and TRBJ2-1, with D possibly TRBD2 on 7 matching bases. This CDR3 contains 15 residues. CDR1 and CDR2 (germline): SEHNR, FQNEAQ (reference sequence). The V end was cut by 5 bases, the J end by 6 bases, with 17 bases between. This CDR3 is CASSPGGALLNEQFF. The CDR3 DNA sequence: TGTGCCAGCAGCCCTGGGGGGGCCCTTCTCAATGAGCAGTTCTTC.